One and the same sample provided the 18 T cell receptor beta chains below, sequenced in a study of technical replicates of blood from several donors. Here immunoSEQ multiplex PCR was the method, and the copy in TCRdb shows in-frame clones only, minus some. The sample records approximately 81,000 clones, over 75% being singletons. The sequenced sample consisted of PBMCs. These receptors all come from a human donor in good health. Some clones in this sample may be carry-over from other donors' samples.

The chain is built from TRBV9 and TRBJ2-3; 11 bases are shared with TRBD2. Germline V gene sequence: CDR1 SGDLS, CDR2 YYNGEE. The CDR3 runs to 16 residues. J lost 5 bases, V lost 2 bases, and 7 bases had no gene match. CDR3 in DNA: TGTGCCAGCAGCGTTACACTAGCGGGGGTTCTAGATACGCAGTATTTT. This translates into CASSVTLAGVLDTQYF.

The genes are TRBV2 and TRBJ1-1; 8 positions agree with TRBD1. The ends lost 10 bases at V and 5 bases at J; junction bases unmatched: 9. Looked up from germline, CDR1 is SNHLY and CDR2 is FYNNEI. This CDR3 has 13 amino acids. The CDR3, as DNA: TGTGCCACTCAGGGGGCGTCGATTACTGAAGCTTTCTTT. Translated, it gives CATQGASITEAFF.

The J gene is TRBJ2-6, the V gene TRBV12-5; 7 bases agree with TRBD1. CDR3 length: 15 residues. Germline V lookup: CDR1 LGHNT, CDR2 FRNRAP. V was pared by 5 bases and J by 2 bases, with 3 bases of the junction left unmatched. The CDR3 nucleotides read TGTGCTAGTGGTCTAGGGGGCGCTGGGGCCAACGTCCTGACTTTC. This sequence encodes CASGLGGAGANVLTF. Based on the CDR3 plus reference TRBV12-5 and TRBJ2-6, the full variable domain is DARVTQTPRHKVTEMGQEVTMRCQPILGHNTVFWYRQTMMQGLELLAYFRNRAPLDDSGMPKDRFSAEMPDATLATLKIQPSEPRDSAVYFCASGLGGAGANVLTFGAGSRLTVL.

V is TRBV6-1 and J is TRBJ2-1; possible D gene TRBD1, 6 bases. The V gene's germline CDR1 is MNHNS and CDR2 SASEGT. This CDR3 contains 16 residues. Trimming took 4 bases from V and 5 from J, leaving 18 bases between them. CDR3 amino acids: CASSAITGFGNNEQFF. DNA of the CDR3: TGTGCCAGCAGTGCCATAACAGGGTTCGGTAACAATGAGCAGTTCTTC.

V gene TRBV7-2 combines with J gene TRBJ2-5; 7 bases align to TRBD1. The CDR3 loop spans 12 amino acids. Germline V gene lookup returns CDR1 SGHTA and CDR2 FQGNSA. The junction had 2 bases not matched to a gene; V was cut back by 6 bases and J by 4 bases. CDR3: CASSRDRETQYF. The DNA for the CDR3 is TGTGCCAGCAGTAGGGACAGAGAGACCCAGTACTTC.

V and J are TRBV7-2 and TRBJ1-2; D unclear. The V gene lost 5 bases and the J gene lost 6 bases, with 16 bases spanning the gap. Germline loops: CDR1 SGHTA, CDR2 FQGNSA. The CDR3 runs 14 residues. The CDR3: CASSLRLKEDGYTF. CDR3 bases: TGTGCCAGCAGCCTCCGACTGAAGGAAGATGGCTACACCTTC.

This chain links TRBV7-9 with TRBJ2-2, with 7 positions matching TRBD2. Germline CDR1 SEHNR, CDR2 FQNEAQ (reference sequence). J was trimmed by 2 bases and V by 5 bases; bases with no gene match: 11. The length of the CDR3 is 17 residues. The CDR3 reads CASSDRARDYNTGELFF. CDR3 bases: TGTGCCAGCAGCGATAGGGCCCGGGACTACAACACCGGGGAGCTGTTTTTT.

This sequence joins TRBV7-2 and TRBJ1-2, with 8 bases matching TRBD1. Trimming removed 5 bases from V and 4 bases from J; junction bases left unmatched: 18. This CDR3 is built from 18 residues. Looked up from germline, CDR1 is SGHTA and CDR2 is FQGNSA. The CDR3 spells CASSLVGDRGRTGYGYTF. The CDR3 region has the DNA TGTGCCAGCAGCCTAGTAGGCGACAGGGGAAGGACGGGCTATGGCTACACCTTC.

This clone has ten or more counts. V gene TRBV7-3 combines with J gene TRBJ2-6; 7 bases line up with TRBD2. The CDR3 runs to 16 residues. V trimming: 1 base; J trimming: 2 bases; junction bases outside the gene matches: 2. Per germline, CDR1 SGHTA and CDR2 FQGTGA. CDR3 residues: CASSLSAGAGANVLTF. The CDR3 region has the DNA TGTGCCAGCAGCTTAAGTGCGGGGGCTGGGGCCAACGTCCTGACTTTC.

This clone was counted a few times. The chain uses TRBV4-1 and TRBJ2-2, with TRBD2 identical over 14 bases. CDR1 is MGHRA and CDR2 is YSYEKL in the germline V gene. This CDR3 has 20 amino acids. Unmatched junction bases numbered 10, after V lost 0 bases and J lost 4 bases. CDR3 loop: CASSQDARGTSGRGTGELFF. The CDR3 region has the DNA TGCGCCAGCAGCCAAGATGCCCGCGGGACTAGCGGGAGAGGCACCGGGGAGCTGTTTTTT.

This chain links TRBV5-1 with TRBJ2-5; a weak D match, TRBD2 (6 bases). Germline V CDR1 and CDR2: SGHRS, YFSETQ. V shed 3 bases and J shed 2 bases, with 14 bases lying between them. The CDR3 is 15 residues long. CDR3 residues: CASSWPRGEQETQYF. The CDR3 nucleotides read TGCGCCAGCAGCTGGCCACGCGGGGAACAAGAGACCCAGTACTTC.

DNA for the CDR3: TGTGCCTGGAGCACCCCTCGAAGCGGGAAGACCTCCTACGAGCAGTACTTC. Protein: CAWSTPRSGKTSYEQYF. The chain couples TRBV30 to TRBJ2-7; TRBD2 agrees at 7 bases. Germline V gene data show CDR1 as GTSNPN and CDR2 as SVGIG (reference sequence). V dropped 3 bases and J dropped 0; count of bases not matched to a gene: 14. The CDR3 is 17 residues long.

CDR3 bases: TGTGCCAGCAGCCTCATGGCAGGGGCCGGGGAGCTGTTTTTT. This codes for CASSLMAGAGELFF. This rearrangement joins TRBV27 to TRBJ2-2, with D perhaps matching TRBD1 (6 bases). The CDR3 is 14 amino acids. The germline gives CDR1 MNHEY, CDR2 SMNVEV (reference sequence). The V end lost 6 bases, the J end lost 6 bases, and 14 bases lay between the germline ends.

The chain combines TRBV30 with TRBJ2-3, with D possibly matching TRBD2 (5 bases). Germline CDR1 and CDR2: GTSNPN and SVGIG (reference sequence). CDR3 length: 10 residues. V was shortened by 5 bases and J by 9 bases, with 9 bases between the two germline ends. CDR3 region: CAWEGWTQYF. The CDR3 DNA reads as TGTGCCTGGGAGGGTTGGACGCAGTATTTT. Variable domain in full (rest from reference TRBV30 and TRBJ2-3): SQTIHQWPATLVQPVGSPLSLECTVEGTSNPNLYWYRQAAGRGLQLLFYSVGIGQISSEVPQNLSASRPQDRQFILSSKKLLLSDSGFYLCAWEGWTQYFGPGTRLTVL.

This chain links TRBV5-1 with TRBJ2-1; 10 nucleotides line up with TRBD2. This CDR3 region has 16 residues. Germline loops: CDR1 SGHRS, CDR2 YFSETQ. The V segment lost 0 bases and the J segment 7 bases; nucleotides outside the gene matches: 7. DNA for the CDR3: TGCGCCAGCAGCTTGGCCAAGGCTAGCGGGAGTAATGAGCAGTTCTTC. This sequence encodes CASSLAKASGSNEQFF.

This chain joins TRBV7-2 and TRBJ1-1; D might be TRBD1 (6 bases). Germline V gives CDR1 SGHTA, CDR2 FQGNSA. The length of the CDR3 is 13 residues. V shed 3 bases and J shed 4 bases, with 9 bases lying between them. In DNA form, the CDR3 reads TGTGCCAGCAGCTTCGGGGGGGCCACTGAAGCTTTCTTT. Protein: CASSFGGATEAFF.

This clone has just one count. CDR3 DNA sequence: TGTGCCATCAGCCGGACTAGCGTTCAAGAGACCCAGTACTTC. Protein sequence: CAISRTSVQETQYF. The chain has TRBV10-3 and TRBJ2-5; 9 nucleotides match TRBD2. Germline CDR1 reads ENHRY; CDR2 reads SYGVKD. The CDR3 is 14 residues long. The V segment lost 6 bases and the J segment 2 bases; nucleotides outside the gene matches: 4.

The chain couples TRBV9 to TRBJ2-2; tentative D call: TRBD1 (6 bases). There are 14 residues in the CDR3. Looked up from germline, CDR1 is SGDLS and CDR2 is YYNGEE. V lost 6 bases to trimming and J lost 0 bases, with 9 bases between them. CDR3 sequence reads: CASTGDTNTGELFF. In DNA, the CDR3 is TGTGCCAGCACAGGGGATACGAACACCGGGGAGCTGTTTTTT.